The 22 T cell receptor beta chains below all came from one sample that was sequenced in a study of cytomegalovirus exposure and HLA in healthy donors. Use of 60 Vbeta and 13 Jbeta primers characterized the PCR. Some clones are missing from TCRdb's copy, which holds only in-frame ones; the method was immunoSEQ multiplex PCR. The profile shows some 130,000 clones, just under 80% of them singletons. Material: PBMCs. These receptors came from a man between 25 and 39 years old in good health.

The rearrangement uses TRBV5-1 and TRBJ2-5, with no clear D. CDR1 and CDR2 (germline): SGHRS, YFSETQ. Trimming pared 1 base from V and 1 base from J, leaving 8 bases between. CDR3 size: 14 residues. The CDR3 DNA reads as TGCGCCAGCAGCTTGACTACTTTCCAAGAGACCCAGTACTTC. It codes for CASSLTTFQETQYF.

This chain uses TRBV29-1 with TRBJ2-3, with TRBD2 as a possible D gene (5 bases). The V end lost 6 bases, the J end lost 2 bases, and 15 bases lay between the germline ends. This CDR3 spans 14 amino acids. The germline V gene has CDR1 SQVTM and CDR2 ANQGSEA. For the CDR3, the DNA is TGCAGCGTAGGAGGCCTTTCCTCCACAGATACGCAGTATTTT. This encodes CSVGGLSSTDTQYF.

This clone was picked up one time. CDR3 amino acids: CASSADRSRWTDTQYF. As DNA, the CDR3 is TGTGCCAGCAGCGCCGACAGGAGCAGGTGGACAGATACGCAGTATTTT. The chain recombines TRBV7-8 with TRBJ2-3, with D possibly being TRBD1 (6 bases). There are 16 residues in the CDR3. V dropped 5 bases and J dropped 3 bases, with 18 bases sitting between them. Germline V gene data show CDR1 as SGHVS and CDR2 as FQNEAQ.

The V gene is TRBV14, the J gene TRBJ1-6; D might be TRBD1 (5 bases). The CDR3 is made up of 16 amino acids. Germline values: CDR1 SGHDN, CDR2 FVKESK. Trimming removed 2 bases at V and 4 bases at J, with 12 bases between. The CDR3 loop reads CASSQRPAGYNSPLHF. Written as DNA, the CDR3 is TGTGCCAGCAGCCAACGCCCGGCAGGGTATAATTCACCCCTCCACTTT.

This chain links TRBV21-1 with TRBJ2-3; TRBD2 reflects the table's D call only, with no check against the DNA. TRBV21-1 is deemed a pseudogene. The CDR3 runs 18 residues. Here the CDR3 reads CASNLLLGGLAGTDTQYF. The CDR3 nucleotides read TGTGCCAGCAACCTACTTCTGGGGGGATTAGCGGGAACAGATACGCAGTATTTT.

This clone has more than one count but fewer than ten. The chain is built from TRBV6-5 and TRBJ2-5, with 8 positions matching TRBD2. The CDR3 is made up of 16 amino acids. Germline V gives CDR1 MNHEY, CDR2 SVGAGI. The junction had 8 bases not matched to a gene; V was cut back by 0 bases and J by 5 bases. The DNA of the CDR3 is TGTGCCAGCAGTTACTCACCAGCGGGAGTCGGCGAGACCCAGTACTTC. The encoded protein is CASSYSPAGVGETQYF.

CDR3 loop: CASSPFKRDSTDTQYF. CDR3 sequence (DNA): TGTGCCAGCAGCCCCTTTAAGCGGGACAGCACAGATACGCAGTATTTT. The genes are TRBV7-9 and TRBJ2-3; 7 bases line up with TRBD2. This CDR3 is built from 16 residues. V lost 5 bases and J lost 0; bases outside the gene matches: 8. Germline V gene sequence: CDR1 SEHNR, CDR2 FQNEAQ (reference sequence).

This clone was recorded a few times. Distinct nucleotide sequences in the sample also encode this CDR3. The genes are TRBV6-4 and TRBJ2-7; D is possibly TRBD2 (5 bases). The germline gives CDR1 MRHNA, CDR2 SNTAGT. Trimming took 2 bases from V and 6 from J, leaving 11 bases between them. The CDR3 loop spans 13 amino acids. CDR3 in DNA: TGTGCCAGCAGTGACGGCGACCGGGGCGAGCAGTACTTC. It codes for CASSDGDRGEQYF.

This clone was counted a few times. V and J are TRBV19 and TRBJ2-1; TRBD2 matches at 7 bases. CDR3 size: 15 residues. V was pared by 1 base and J by 7 bases, with 7 bases of the junction left unmatched. Germline V gene lookup returns CDR1 LNHDA and CDR2 SQIVND (reference sequence). In DNA form, the CDR3 reads TGTGCCAGTAGTATAGGGGCTAGCGGAGGGAATGAGCAGTTCTTC. This translates into CASSIGASGGNEQFF.

The J gene is TRBJ2-2, the V gene TRBV14; a weak D match, TRBD2 (5 bases). The CDR3 length is 15 residues. Deletions cut 0 bases from V and 6 bases from J, with 11 bases between. In germline, CDR1 is SGHDN, CDR2 FVKESK. Here the CDR3 reads CASSQDIGGPGELFF. CDR3 nucleotides: TGTGCCAGCAGCCAAGATATCGGAGGTCCCGGGGAGCTGTTTTTT.

This clone was observed a single time. J is TRBJ2-1 and V is TRBV7-3, with a weak D call TRBD2 (5 bases). Trimming left V 4 bases short and J 5 bases short, with 9 bases between. The length of the CDR3 is 13 residues. Per germline, CDR1 SGHTA and CDR2 FQGTGA. The CDR3: CASSSPGNNEQFF. In DNA, the CDR3 is TGTGCCAGCAGCTCCCCGGGAAACAATGAGCAGTTCTTC.

The chain couples TRBV28 to TRBJ2-1, with D unclear. The CDR3 totals 14 residues. Germline V gene lookup returns CDR1 MDHEN and CDR2 SYDVKM. Trimming left V 2 bases short and J 6 bases short, with 11 bases between. The CDR3 coding sequence is TGTGCCAGCAGTTTAACCCTCACGGGCAATGAGCAGTTCTTC. Translated: CASSLTLTGNEQFF.

This rearrangement joins TRBV5-5 to TRBJ1-4; D gene unclear. The CDR3 totals 15 residues. V was shortened by 4 bases and J by 8 bases, with 18 bases between the two germline ends. Germline lookup yields CDR1 SGHKS and CDR2 YYEKEE (reference sequence). In nucleotides, the CDR3 is TGTGCCAGCAGCAACCCGGCAAGTATGAGGGAAAAACTGTTTTTT. Its translation: CASSNPASMREKLFF.

This clone was recorded only once. This chain links TRBV28 with TRBJ2-5, with D perhaps TRBD2 (7 bases). CDR3 length: 13 residues. Germline V gene lookup returns CDR1 MDHEN and CDR2 SYDVKM. The V and J ends lost 7 bases and 5 bases respectively, with 14 bases between them. This CDR3 is CASTLGGAETQYF. The CDR3 DNA follows: TGTGCCAGCACCTTGGGGGGGGCGGAGACCCAGTACTTC.

The genes are TRBV7-3 and TRBJ2-3; 11 positions match TRBD2. Losses at the gene ends were 1 base for V and 3 bases for J; bases not matched to a gene: 6. CDR1 and CDR2 from the germline V gene are SGHTA and FQGTGA. The length of the CDR3 is 17 residues. The CDR3 here is CASSLKTSGIATDTQYF. DNA of the CDR3: TGTGCCAGCAGCTTAAAGACTAGCGGGATCGCGACAGATACGCAGTATTTT.

CDR3: CASSQDRNTEAFF. CDR3 DNA: TGTGCCAGCAGCCAGGACAGAAACACTGAAGCTTTCTTT. This sequence joins TRBV14 and TRBJ1-1; D is perhaps TRBD1 (6 bases). The V end lost 3 bases, the J end lost 2 bases, and 7 bases lay between the germline ends. In germline, CDR1 is SGHDN, CDR2 FVKESK. The CDR3 sequence is 13 residues long.

The chain uses TRBV2 and TRBJ1-1; TRBD1 matches 9 bases. Germline lookup yields CDR1 SNHLY and CDR2 FYNNEI. The CDR3 spans 15 residues. V shed 7 bases, J shed 1 base, and the junction held 7 bases outside the gene matches. This chain's CDR3 is CASTNAGQGNTEAFF. CDR3 bases: TGTGCCAGCACCAATGCGGGACAGGGGAACACTGAAGCTTTCTTT.

This chain links TRBV15 with TRBJ2-1; 8 nucleotides agree with TRBD1. The CDR3 extends over 13 amino acids. Germline-derived CDR1 and CDR2 are LNHNV and YYDKDF (reference sequence). Unmatched junction bases numbered 1, after V lost 3 bases and J lost 6 bases. CDR3 DNA sequence: TGTGCCACCAGCAGTACAGGGGGCAATGAGCAGTTCTTC. It specifies CATSSTGGNEQFF.

J is TRBJ2-2 and V is TRBV4-1; TRBD2 aligns across 16 bases. The CDR3 extends over 20 amino acids. Germline V gives CDR1 MGHRA, CDR2 YSYEKL. With 4 bases clipped from V and 3 bases from J, the junction kept 11 bases outside the gene matches. The CDR3 DNA sequence: TGCGCCAGCAGCCCCGGGCCGGGACTAGCGGGAGGGCCGGACACCGGGGAGCTGTTTTTT. It specifies CASSPGPGLAGGPDTGELFF.

The chain uses TRBV6-5 and TRBJ2-7, with TRBD2 matching 7 bases. Germline loops: CDR1 MNHEY, CDR2 SVGAGI. The J segment lost 2 bases and the V segment lost 0 bases, leaving 1 base of the junction unmatched. The CDR3 is 14 amino acids. In nucleotides, the CDR3 is TGTGCCAGCAGTTACTCCGCGGGAGCCTACGAGCAGTACTTC. Residues: CASSYSAGAYEQYF.

This CDR3 reads CAGSDQETQYF. The CDR3 region has the DNA TGTGCTGGCTCCGACCAAGAGACCCAGTACTTC. The chain combines TRBV5-4 with TRBJ2-5; D not certain. Germline CDR1 reads SGHNT; CDR2 reads YYREEE (reference sequence). The CDR3 length is 11 residues.

The chain links TRBV27 to TRBJ2-7; tentative D call: TRBD2 (5 bases). The CDR3 loop spans 13 amino acids. Trimming pared 5 bases from V and 1 base from J, leaving 9 bases between. Germline V CDR1 and CDR2: MNHEY, SMNVEV (reference sequence). In DNA, the CDR3 is TGTGCCAGCAGTCCTACGGGGTCCTACGAGCAGTACTTC. Protein sequence: CASSPTGSYEQYF.